These 14 T cell receptor beta chains share one sample of origin, sequenced in a study of naive and memory T cell subsets (dated by TCRdb to 2016 to 2017). Library construction relied on 5' RACE. TCRdb records Illumina MiSeq as the sequencer. Four rounds of PCR, run with the SP2 primer together with nested alpha and beta constant region primers, were used to amplify the ligated cDNA. TCRdb reprocessed the public reads (quality trimming at Q25 with fastp, clone calling with MiXCR) and kept in-frame beta chains. All rows with the same CDR3 protein become a single entry with the most common DNA and genes. For this sample the table gives about 32,000 distinct CDR3 sequences, of which roughly a sixth were detected only once. The ten largest make up about 2.4% of the sample. A robust, sensitive protocol for the amplification, sequencing and analysis of TCRs was described in the study, in which 3' ligation of a UMI-containing oligonucleotide to TCR cDNA was used.

The receptors were sampled from a female donor in good health.

A few counts support this clonotype. J is TRBJ1-6 and V is TRBV10-3; the D gene is possibly TRBD1 (5 bases). Trimming removed 5 bases at V and 8 bases at J, with 13 bases between. The germline V gene has CDR1 ENHRY and CDR2 SYGVKD. There are 14 residues in the CDR3. The CDR3 loop is CAISSQGGDSPLHF. The CDR3 DNA follows: TGTGCCATCAGTAGCCAGGGCGGGGATTCACCCCTCCACTTT.

The CDR3, as DNA: TGTGCCAGCAGCAGAGGGACAGGATTGTACGAGCAGTACTTC. Protein product: CASSRGTGLYEQYF. The chain uses TRBV7-9 and TRBJ2-7; TRBD1 agrees at 8 bases. Per germline, CDR1 SEHNR and CDR2 FQNEAQ (reference sequence). CDR3 length: 14 residues. V lost 5 bases to trimming and J lost 4 bases; unmatched junction nucleotides: 7.

This clonotype was counted ten times or more. The J gene is TRBJ2-7, the V gene TRBV9; possibly TRBD1 for D (5 bases). The V gene lost 4 bases and the J gene lost 1 base, with 15 bases spanning the gap. The CDR3 totals 15 residues. Germline assignment: CDR1 SGDLS and CDR2 YYNGEE. CDR3 in amino acids: CASSPRAGWSYEQYF. In DNA form, the CDR3 reads TGTGCCAGCAGCCCCCGGGCAGGGTGGTCCTACGAGCAGTACTTC.

Judged by abundance, this clonotype is medium-sized. This chain connects TRBV25-1 to TRBJ1-2; no definite D call. The germline V gene has CDR1 MGHDK and CDR2 SYGVNS. The CDR3 is 12 residues long. V was cut by 7 bases and J by 6 bases, with 12 bases left in between. CDR3 coding DNA: TGTGCCAGCACGGGTTTGGATAATGGCTACACCTTC. Protein sequence: CASTGLDNGYTF.

Many counts were recorded for this clonotype. The chain joins TRBV29-1 to TRBJ2-1; D uncertain. Germline V gene lookup returns CDR1 SQVTM and CDR2 ANQGSEA. The CDR3 is 12 amino acids. V lost 1 base and J 3 bases, leaving 4 bases between the germline ends. CDR3 sequence: CSVEVDYNEQFF. CDR3 nucleotide sequence: TGCAGCGTTGAAGTTGACTACAATGAGCAGTTCTTC.

The sample holds many counts of this clonotype. The chain employs TRBV20-1 and TRBJ1-4; D is perhaps TRBD1 (6 bases). V was clipped by 0 bases and J by 0 bases, with 8 bases between them. From germline, CDR1 is DFQATT and CDR2 SNEGSKA (reference sequence). This CDR3 spans 15 amino acids. Here the CDR3 DNA reads TGCAGTGCTAGAGAGGACAGTGCAACTAATGAAAAACTGTTTTTT. It encodes CSAREDSATNEKLFF.

This clonotype was detected only a few times. V usage is TRBV12-3 or TRBV12-4 and J usage is TRBJ1-6; tentative D call: TRBD1 (5 bases). This CDR3 is built from 14 residues. V was shortened by 6 bases and J by 7 bases, with 13 bases between the two germline ends. CDR3 amino acids: CASSRGSGNSPLHF. The CDR3 coding sequence is TGTGCCAGCAGCCGGGGGTCGGGGAATTCACCCCTCCACTTT.

This chain connects TRBV9 to TRBJ1-6, with 7 bases identical to TRBD1. Germline V lookup: CDR1 SGDLS, CDR2 YYNGEE. CDR3 length: 16 amino acids. V shed 0 bases, J shed 7 bases, and the junction held 7 bases outside the gene matches. In DNA form, the CDR3 reads TGTGCCAGCAGCGTAGACGGGGTGGACAGGAATTCACCCCTCCACTTT. It encodes CASSVDGVDRNSPLHF. Looking up the rest from reference TRBV9 and TRBJ1-6 gives the full variable domain: DSGVTQTPKHLITATGQRVTLRCSPRSGDLSVYWYQQSLDQGLQFLIQYYNGEERAKGNILERFSAQQFPDLHSELNLSSLELGDSALYFCASSVDGVDRNSPLHFGNGTRLTVT.

This clonotype has more than one count but fewer than ten. This chain links TRBV6-1 with TRBJ1-5, with D unresolved. Trimming took 0 bases from V and 4 from J, leaving 10 bases between them. Germline loops: CDR1 MNHNS, CDR2 SASEGT. The CDR3 is 15 amino acids. The CDR3 is CASSEAPARNQPQHF. For the CDR3, the DNA is TGTGCCAGCAGTGAAGCACCGGCTAGAAATCAGCCCCAGCATTTT.

This clonotype was recorded many times. In nucleotides, the CDR3 is TGCGCCAGCAGCCGGAGCCGGGGGGCGAGAGAGACCCAGTACTTC. Its protein product is CASSRSRGARETQYF. This chain joins TRBV5-1 and TRBJ2-5, with D perhaps TRBD2 (7 bases). Germline assignment: CDR1 SGHRS and CDR2 YFSETQ. Trimming shortened V by 4 bases and J by 4 bases, and 17 bases separated the two germline ends. There are 15 residues in the CDR3. The whole variable domain, remainder taken from reference TRBV5-1 and TRBJ2-5, is KAGVTQTPRYLIKTRGQQVTLSCSPISGHRSVSWYQQTPGQGLQFLFEYFSETQRNKGNFPGRFSGRQFSNSRSEMNVSTLELGDSALYLCASSRSRGARETQYFGPGTRLLVL.

The CDR3 reads CASSYRAPSGGVEEQYF. The CDR3 region has the DNA TGTGCCAGCAGTTACCGCGCTCCTAGCGGGGGTGTAGAAGAGCAGTACTTC. The chain employs TRBV6-5 and TRBJ2-7; the match to TRBD2 covers 10 bases. Germline CDR1 reads MNHEY; CDR2 reads SVGAGI. The CDR3 is 17 amino acids. With 2 bases clipped from V and 7 bases from J, the junction kept 14 bases outside the gene matches.

In its sample, this clonotype was seen many times. The chain has TRBV19 and TRBJ2-3; D remains unclear. Germline CDR1 reads LNHDA; CDR2 reads SQIVND (reference sequence). V was trimmed by 2 bases and J by 0 bases, leaving 12 bases between them. This CDR3 is 16 amino acids long. CDR3 in amino acids: CASSILQVSSTDTQYF. The CDR3 DNA sequence: TGTGCCAGTAGTATACTTCAGGTCTCTAGCACAGATACGCAGTATTTT.

This clonotype was observed a handful of times. J is TRBJ1-1 and V is TRBV5-1, with D tentatively TRBD1 (5 bases). Between the trimmed V and J ends, which lost 0 bases and 5 bases, there was a span of 8 bases. The CDR3 spans 13 residues. The germline V gene encodes CDR1 SGHRS and CDR2 YFSETQ. In nucleotides, the CDR3 is TGCGCCAGCAGCTTGGCGGAGGGGACTGAAGCTTTCTTT. Its protein is CASSLAEGTEAFF.

The rearrangement joins TRBV7-9 to TRBJ2-1, with 7 bases matching TRBD1. With 7 bases clipped from V and 3 bases from J, the junction kept 3 bases outside the gene matches. This CDR3 is 13 amino acids long. Germline-derived CDR1 and CDR2 are SEHNR and FQNEAQ (reference sequence). This CDR3 reads CASTRDSYNEQFF. The CDR3 DNA is TGTGCCAGCACCCGGGACAGCTACAATGAGCAGTTCTTC.